Presented here are 11 T cell receptor beta chains from one specimen sequenced in a study of molecular identifiers for immune sequencing clone quantification. In TCRdb, the PCR reads were re-called with MiXCR into one record per CDR3 protein. The repertoire has hundreds of thousands of distinct CDR3 sequences, about 25% of them found once; the top ten carry 0.75% to 0.8%. Source material: naive CD8+ T cells from blood, with Jurkat cell RNA spiked in. Subset: FACS-sorted CD8+CD4-CCR7+CD45RA+ naive T cells. The receptors were gathered from a human donor in good health. Some libraries in this study had Jurkat cell RNA spiked in.

This clonotype was seen many times. The rearrangement joins TRBV30 to TRBJ2-1; D may be TRBD2 (6 bases). The V end lost 2 bases, the J end lost 6 bases, and 11 bases lay between the germline ends. This CDR3 has 13 residues. Germline assignment: CDR1 GTSNPN and CDR2 SVGIG (reference sequence). CDR3 region: CAWSLGRINEQFF. For the CDR3, the DNA is TGTGCCTGGAGTCTAGGGAGGATCAATGAGCAGTTCTTC.

This clonotype has a count of ten or more. The gene calls are TRBV30 and TRBJ2-2; tentatively, D is TRBD1 or TRBD2 (5 bases each). CDR1 and CDR2 from the germline V gene are GTSNPN and SVGIG (reference sequence). The CDR3 sequence is 17 residues long. V was pared by 2 bases and J by 5 bases, with 21 bases between. This CDR3 reads CAWSPVKTGRRTGELFF. The CDR3 bases are TGTGCCTGGAGTCCAGTGAAGACGGGACGTAGGACCGGGGAGCTGTTTTTT.

The J gene is TRBJ2-3, the V gene TRBV5-4, with D perhaps being TRBD1 or TRBD2 (5 bases each). V lost 7 bases and J 6 bases, leaving 24 bases between the germline ends. The CDR3 consists of 16 residues. Germline V gene data show CDR1 as SGHNT and CDR2 as YYREEE (reference sequence). CDR3 coding DNA: TGTGCCAGCTCCTCCGGGACCACCCCTTCGGGGGATACGCAGTATTTT. This translates into CASSSGTTPSGDTQYF.

This clonotype was picked up a small number of times. The genes are TRBV6-5 and TRBJ2-2; D unclear. The length of the CDR3 is 12 residues. Germline V gives CDR1 MNHEY, CDR2 SVGAGI. The V end was cut by 6 bases, the J end by 6 bases, with 8 bases between. The CDR3 sequence: CASRVSAGELFF. Here the CDR3 DNA reads TGTGCCAGCAGGGTTTCGGCCGGGGAGCTGTTTTTT.

Of note for this clonotype: This may be a read error: a much more frequent sequence differs by one nucleotide. The V and J genes are TRBV29-1 and TRBJ2-7, with TRBD1 identical over 9 bases. The CDR3 spans 14 residues. Losses at the gene ends were 6 bases for V and 6 bases for J; bases not matched to a gene: 12. The germline gives CDR1 SQVTM, CDR2 ANQGSEA. Here the CDR3 DNA reads TGCAGCGTAAAACTGGGACAGGGCGTCCGCGAGCAGTACTTC. Its translation: CSVKLGQGVREQYF.

This chain connects TRBV10-3 to TRBJ2-7; the D is unclear. The V end lost 0 bases, the J end lost 6 bases, and 9 bases lay between the germline ends. This CDR3 contains 13 residues. Germline CDR1 is ENHRY and CDR2 is SYGVKD. CDR3 sequence: CAISESFRSEQYF. CDR3 coding DNA: TGTGCCATCAGTGAGTCTTTTCGTAGCGAGCAGTACTTC.

This clonotype showed up many times. Sequence at one end of the junction differs from germline and may be a read error. The V call is TRBV7-6, the J call TRBJ2-1; 7 nucleotides match TRBD1. The V gene's germline CDR1 is SGHVS and CDR2 FNYEAQ. The CDR3 runs to 14 residues. The chain's CDR3 is CASSLTGAYNEQFF. In nucleotides, the CDR3 is TGCGCCAGCAGCCTCACAGGGGCCTACAATGAGCAGTTCTTC.

The chain uses TRBV29-1 and TRBJ1-2, with 11 bases aligning to TRBD1. The germline CDR1 and CDR2 sequences are SQVTM and ANQGSEA. V lost 4 bases and J lost 4; bases outside the gene matches: 5. There are 14 residues in the CDR3. The CDR3 protein is CSVGGQGDGYGYTF. The CDR3 DNA reads TGCAGCGTTGGGGGACAGGGGGATGGCTATGGCTACACCTTC.

This clonotype occurred once. Given a much more abundant clone one base away, this may be a read error. This CDR3 fails to terminate in the conserved phenylalanine or tryptophan, so it likely reflects a read error. The chain recombines TRBV5-3 with TRBJ2-7; TRBD2 agrees at 8 bases. TRBV5-3 is noted as an ORF with a role that remains uncertain. This CDR3 is built from 14 residues. CDR3 region: CASSFEAGAFEQYL. The DNA of the CDR3 is TGTGCCAGCAGCTTTGAAGCGGGGGCTTTCGAGCAGTACCTC.

This clonotype was seen a few times. This chain joins TRBV9 and TRBJ2-3; perhaps TRBD2 as D (6 bases). V shed 4 bases and J shed 4 bases, with 19 bases lying between them. The length of the CDR3 is 16 residues. Germline CDR1 SGDLS, CDR2 YYNGEE. In DNA, the CDR3 is TGTGCCAGCAGCTTGACTAGTGAACCTGTGGCAGATACGCAGTATTTT. This gives the protein CASSLTSEPVADTQYF.

For this clonotype: This CDR3 is missing its conserved last phenylalanine or tryptophan, likely due to a read error. It is unclear where the CDR3 begins or ends on the DNA, so no DNA is shown, and the CDR3 is as TCRdb lists it. This chain uses TRBV21-1 with TRBJ1-1. TRBV21-1 is a recognized pseudogene. The CDR3 length equals 15 residues, ends included. CDR3 sequence reads: CASSPTYAVGTEAFS.